A selection of T cell receptor beta chains follows, all from one sample in a study of blood T cell repertoires in COVID-19. Sequenced by immunoSEQ multiplex PCR; TCRdb stores in-frame clones only, minus some. The sample has approximately 220,000 clones, roughly four fifths seen once. The sample was PBMCs or T cells enriched from blood (not recorded which). The receptors were sampled from a woman aged 50 to 60 who had been exposed to COVID-19. Both conserved end residues are trimmed from each CDR3. Fields, in order: V gene, J gene, CDR3 protein.

>TRBV9|TRBJ1-3
ASSPQVPEWTGVGNTIY
>TRBV18|TRBJ1-1
ASSPQSAPGTEAF
>TRBV5-5|TRBJ2-7
ASSLADRNSYEQY
>TRBV28|TRBJ1-4
ASSPSINEKLF
>TRBV19|TRBJ1-5
ASSTDGQGIWSGQDQPQH
>TRBV7-6|TRBJ2-5
ASSLAQGALGETQY
>TRBV7-8|TRBJ2-6
ASSSRRTRVSGANVLT
>TRBV15|TRBJ2-7
ATSRPGGKTYEQY
>TRBV18|TRBJ1-4
ASSPRQIRGEKLF
>TRBV29-1|TRBJ1-2
TRNYGYT